This T cell receptor beta chain was sequenced in a study of OX40 agonist ivuxolimab in advanced cancers. Study overall: Prior anti-PD-1, anti-PD-L1 or anti-CTLA-4 therapy was allowed; 30% to 40% had some. General study results and limits: The expanded peripheral T cells' antigen specificity was not determined. Clonal expansion was seen in CD4+ and CD8+ blood T cells by week 6 at 0.1 to 3.0 mg/kg. Among the lowest peripheral clonal expansion occurred in 0.1-3.0 mg/kg partial responders.

The CDR3 loop spans 13 amino acids. Trimming cost V 5 bases and J 2 bases, with 7 bases left between them. Germline-derived CDR1 and CDR2 are MNHNS and SASEGT. The protocol was immunoSEQ multiplex PCR, while the TCRdb copy is restricted to in-frame clones and leaves out a portion. The repertoire holds about 93,000 clones, 94% seen once, with roughly 2.8% in the top ten. Comments on this clone: What it binds is not known.

V is TRBV6-1 and J is TRBJ2-1; D is uncertain. The specimen was CD4+ or CD8+ T cells sorted from blood, collected in a trial of the OX40 agonist ivuxolimab. The TCR sequence derives from an adult with an advanced solid tumor such as melanoma, head and neck, liver or kidney cancer. The CDR3 DNA reads as TGTGCCAGCAGTCCCCCGGCCTACAATGAGCAGTTCTTC. It specifies CASSPPAYNEQFF.